Here is one T cell receptor beta chain with its context. This sample stems from a study of CD8 T cells in Susac syndrome. Sequencing of TCR beta was undertaken in CD8+ and CD4+ T cells derived from blood. The individuals used as controls were healthy donors who had been matched for both age and sex. Negative isolation was used for CD8+ and CD4+ T cells and FACS enrichment for TEMRA cells. From germline, CDR1 is LGHDT and CDR2 YNNKEL (reference sequence). V was pared by 2 bases and J by 8 bases, with 12 bases between. This CDR3 is 13 amino acids long. Random hexamers were used to reverse transcribe an amount of roughly 0.45 to 1 ug RNA. Amplification of TCR beta CDR3 used immunoSEQ multiplex PCR across 54 Vbeta and 13 Jbeta. One entry per CDR3 protein, called by TCRdb with MiXCR from the immunoSEQ multiplex PCR reads. The sample includes 150,000 to 200,000 distinct CDR3 sequences, just under 95% seen only once; the top ten take about 0.13%.

This sequence originates from a human donor in good health. The sample was CD4+ T cells from PBMCs. The chain has TRBV3-1 and TRBJ1-2; possible D gene TRBD1, 5 bases. Here the CDR3 DNA reads TGTGCCAGCAGCCAAACCGTTGGGGGAGGCTACACCTTC. Protein: CASSQTVGGGYTF.